The subject of this entry is one T cell receptor (beta chain). Its specificity is unknown. The data originate from a study of cytotoxic CD8 clonotypes in ibrutinib-treated CLL. Here immunoSEQ multiplex PCR was the method, and the copy in TCRdb shows in-frame clones only, minus some. Counted here are more than 300,000 clones, more than 65% occurring once; the ten biggest clones make up 5.5% to 8%. The germline V and J ends were trimmed by 1 base and 1 base, with 10 bases remaining between them. Per the germline V gene, CDR1 is MGHRA and CDR2 is YSYEKL. The CDR3 has 15 amino acids. Overall study findings and caveats: Stable or contracted on treatment, public clonotypes were also uncommon. Clonality went higher at ibrutinib response and then dropped back toward baseline at progression.

The origin of this receptor is a human donor with chronic lymphocytic leukemia. V gene TRBV4-1 combines with J gene TRBJ1-2; D remains unclear. The source material was PBMCs, sampled before ibrutinib treatment. The CDR3 DNA reads TGCGCCAGCAGCCAAGGGTCAGGTGGTAACTATGGCTACACCTTC. As protein: CASSQGSGGNYGYTF.